This TCR beta chain was identified during a study of blood T cell repertoires in COVID-19. Study background: The United States, Italy and Spain were the sources of the acute and convalescent COVID-19 samples. Sources were T cells, B-cell-depleted T cells, or PBMCs; the material itself was cDNA or gDNA.

How the authors handled the data: Estimated nucleated cell counts came from reference gene primer amplification. Repertoires were generated with immunoSEQ multiplex PCR, while TCRdb's copy carries only in-frame clones and drops some. V, J and clone size reflect that table, while D and trimming were determined from the DNA. The sample shows some 700,000 clones, approximately 90% of them seen only once. The germline CDR1 and CDR2 sequences are MNHEY and SMNVEV (reference sequence). This CDR3 contains 15 residues. V was cut by 10 bases and J by 3 bases, with 19 bases left in between. Sequenced material: peripheral blood. V and J are TRBV27 and TRBJ2-4; D may be TRBD2 (7 bases). The receptor was isolated from a woman under 30 with acute or convalescent COVID-19. The CDR3 DNA reads TGTGCCACCCGAGAGGGGGGGACCGGCAAAAACATTCAGTACTTC. Its translation is CATREGGTGKNIQYF.